What follows are 19 T cell receptor beta chains derived from one specimen sequenced in a study of post-analysis software for immune sequencing data. Study-level results: A few TRBV segments occurring more often in patients than controls included TRBV5-6, TRBV5-1 and TRBV20-1.

TCR beta cDNA libraries included unique molecular identifiers. TCRdb processed the PCR reads anew with MiXCR; each CDR3 protein has one entry. The sample lists more than 500,000 distinct CDR3 sequences, around a third occurring once. Antigens for these TCRs are unknown. Sequencing input: blood. These receptors came from a girl aged 2-17 years with multiple sclerosis.

This clonotype was detected a few times. The V call is TRBV2, the J call TRBJ2-3, with 11 bases matching TRBD1. CDR3 length equals 17 residues. V dropped 6 bases and J dropped 1; count of bases not matched to a gene: 9. Looked up from germline, CDR1 is SNHLY and CDR2 is FYNNEI. The CDR3: CASRVPGQGVGTDTQYF. CDR3 DNA: TGTGCCAGCAGGGTCCCGGGACAGGGGGTAGGCACAGATACGCAGTATTTT.

This clonotype showed up just a few times. The J gene is TRBJ2-7, the V gene TRBV4-1; D call uncertain. Per the germline V gene, CDR1 is MGHRA and CDR2 is YSYEKL. The CDR3 consists of 14 residues. Trimming pared 0 bases from V and 3 bases from J, leaving 9 bases between. The CDR3 reads CASSQDYPGYEQYF. As DNA, the CDR3 is TGCGCCAGCAGCCAAGATTATCCAGGCTACGAGCAGTACTTC.

A few counts support this clonotype. This chain links TRBV11-2 with TRBJ2-5; D unresolved. Trimming removed 1 base from V and 5 bases from J, with 14 bases in between. Germline V gene data show CDR1 as SGHAT and CDR2 as FQNNGV. The CDR3 length is 15 residues. This CDR3 reads CASSLGDLNWETQYF. In nucleotides, the CDR3 is TGTGCCAGCAGCTTAGGGGATTTAAATTGGGAGACCCAGTACTTC.

This clonotype was picked up many times. The chain couples TRBV15 to TRBJ2-1, with 8 bases that match TRBD1. In germline, CDR1 is LNHNV, CDR2 YYDKDF (reference sequence). The CDR3 consists of 16 residues. V was clipped by 3 bases and J by 3 bases; unmatched bases: 7. The DNA for the CDR3 is TGTGCCACCAGCAGTCCCCCGGACAGGGTCTACAATGAGCAGTTCTTC. This gives the protein CATSSPPDRVYNEQFF.

This chain uses TRBV5-1 with TRBJ1-4, with TRBD1 matching over 9 bases. With 2 bases clipped from V and 8 bases from J, the junction kept 7 bases outside the gene matches. The germline gives CDR1 SGHRS, CDR2 YFSETQ. The CDR3 length is 15 residues. CDR3 amino acids: CASSFLQGAKEKLFF. The DNA for the CDR3 is TGCGCCAGCAGCTTCCTACAGGGGGCAAAAGAAAAACTGTTTTTT.

The genes are TRBV27 and TRBJ1-2, with D possibly matching TRBD1 (5 bases). V gave up 6 bases and J gave up 4 bases, with 15 bases separating them. CDR1 MNHEY and CDR2 SMNVEV come from the germline V gene (reference sequence). This CDR3 has 14 amino acids. CDR3 sequence (DNA): TGTGCCAGCAGCCTGATGGGGGGGATCTATGGCTACACCTTC. Translating it yields CASSLMGGIYGYTF.

This clonotype was recorded many times. The genes are TRBV6-1 and TRBJ2-4; TRBD1 matches at 9 bases. This CDR3 contains 14 residues. V gave up 6 bases and J gave up 9 bases; unmatched junction bases: 9. Germline CDR1 is MNHNS and CDR2 is SASEGT. In nucleotides, the CDR3 is TGTGCCAGCAGAGCACAGGGACAGGGTGGCATTCAGTACTTC. Translated, it gives CASRAQGQGGIQYF.

Comment on this clonotype: At one boundary the junction diverges from the germline segment, which might be a read error. The chain combines TRBV7-2 with TRBJ1-2, with unresolved D. Per germline, CDR1 SGHTA and CDR2 FQGNSA. The CDR3 extends over 14 amino acids. The CDR3 protein is CVSSTNPGYYGYTF. CDR3 nucleotide sequence: TGTGTCAGCAGTACGAACCCGGGGTACTATGGCTACACCTTC.

This clonotype turned up a few times. The chain carries TRBV15 and TRBJ1-2; 8 bases line up with TRBD1. The CDR3 contains 15 residues. V was pared by 0 bases and J by 5 bases, with 5 bases of the junction left unmatched. The germline V gene encodes CDR1 LNHNV and CDR2 YYDKDF (reference sequence). Here the CDR3 reads CATSRESGQGYGYTF. In DNA, the CDR3 is TGTGCCACCAGCAGAGAGTCAGGACAGGGTTATGGCTACACCTTC.

Comments on this clonotype: A much larger clone differs by one base, so this may be a read error. This chain uses TRBV5-1 with TRBJ2-1; no reliable D call. V lost 5 bases, J lost 10 bases, and 10 bases lay in between. The CDR3 totals 11 residues. In germline, CDR1 is SGHRS, CDR2 YFSETQ. CDR3 in amino acids: CASSGRREQFF. Here the CDR3 DNA reads TGCGCCAGCAGTGGCCGGAGAGAGCAGTTCTTC.

The rearrangement links TRBV12-3 or TRBV12-4 to TRBJ2-7, with no clear D. The CDR3 has 13 residues. V lost 1 base to trimming and J lost 4 bases, with 8 bases between them. CDR3 amino acids: CASSLGLLYEQYF. The CDR3 bases are TGTGCCAGCAGTTTAGGGCTTTTATACGAGCAGTACTTC.

This clonotype was detected only a few times. The chain recombines TRBV20-1 with TRBJ2-3, with 10 bases that match TRBD1. Germline V gene data show CDR1 as DFQATT and CDR2 as SNEGSKA (reference sequence). CDR3 length equals 16 residues. V gave up 6 bases and J gave up 2 bases; unmatched junction bases: 11. The CDR3 loop reads CSAETRDRGLTDTQYF. In DNA form, the CDR3 reads TGCAGTGCGGAGACCCGGGACAGGGGTCTCACAGATACGCAGTATTTT.

In its sample, this clonotype was seen a few times. The V gene is TRBV27, the J gene TRBJ2-3; maybe TRBD2 (5 bases). The germline V gene has CDR1 MNHEY and CDR2 SMNVEV (reference sequence). The ends were cut back, 2 bases at V and 3 bases at J, with 12 bases in the middle. There are 15 residues in the CDR3. The CDR3 DNA reads as TGTGCCAGCAGTTTAGGCACGGGAAGTACAGATACGCAGTATTTT. Protein product: CASSLGTGSTDTQYF.

The chain employs TRBV6-4 and TRBJ2-3, with 8 bases lining up with TRBD2. Germline loops: CDR1 MRHNA, CDR2 SNTAGT. Germline trimming cut 3 bases from V and 2 bases from J; bases unmatched to any gene: 4. The CDR3 has 15 amino acids. CDR3 sequence reads: CASSELAEPTDTQYF. CDR3 DNA: TGTGCCAGCAGTGAACTAGCGGAGCCCACAGATACGCAGTATTTT.

This rearrangement joins TRBV24-1 to TRBJ2-5, with a weak D call TRBD2 (5 bases). The CDR3 sequence is 16 residues long. CDR1 KGHDR and CDR2 SFDVKD come from the germline V gene. Trimming took 0 bases from V and 1 from J, leaving 11 bases between them. CDR3 in amino acids: CATSDLTRTLQETQYF. CDR3 in DNA: TGTGCCACCAGTGATTTGACTAGGACCCTCCAAGAGACCCAGTACTTC.

The chain joins TRBV15 to TRBJ2-2; 7 bases map to TRBD1. The CDR3 contains 15 residues. Trimming removed 6 bases from V and 4 bases from J; junction bases left unmatched: 8. Germline V gene lookup returns CDR1 LNHNV and CDR2 YYDKDF (reference sequence). DNA for the CDR3: TGTGCCACCAGGGGCGTGACAGGGCTCACCGGGGAGCTGTTTTTT. This sequence encodes CATRGVTGLTGELFF.

The CDR3 protein is CSVETGGREAFF. The CDR3 nucleotides read TGCAGCGTTGAAACGGGGGGGCGAGAAGCTTTCTTT. The gene calls are TRBV29-1 and TRBJ1-1, with D maybe TRBD1 (6 bases). Germline V gene lookup returns CDR1 SQVTM and CDR2 ANQGSEA. Trimming removed 2 bases at V and 8 bases at J, with 12 bases between. This CDR3 region has 12 residues.

The V gene is TRBV10-3, the J gene TRBJ1-6; no firm D call. CDR1 ENHRY and CDR2 SYGVKD come from the germline V gene. This CDR3 has 13 amino acids. Trimming stripped 11 bases from V and 7 bases from J, with 15 bases between. The CDR3 sequence is CASSRAANSPLHF. CDR3 nucleotides: TGTGCCTCGAGTAGGGCGGCAAATTCACCCCTCCACTTT.

The chain carries TRBV4-1 and TRBJ1-2; weak D call: TRBD1 (5 bases). The length of the CDR3 is 16 residues. V lost 0 bases to trimming and J lost 2 bases, with 13 bases between them. Germline V gene lookup returns CDR1 MGHRA and CDR2 YSYEKL. The CDR3 loop reads CASSQESNRFNYGYTF. The CDR3 DNA reads TGCGCCAGCAGCCAAGAAAGTAACAGGTTCAACTATGGCTACACCTTC.